One sample yielded the 6 T cell receptor beta chains listed below, sequenced in a study of blood T cell repertoires in COVID-19. The table came from immunoSEQ multiplex PCR; TCRdb's copy has only in-frame clones and leaves some out. The data hold approximately 100,000 clones, with about 80% observed a single time. The sequencing sample was made of peripheral blood. The receptors derive from a man between 70 and 80 years old with acute or convalescent COVID-19.

The chain recombines TRBV5-4 with TRBJ2-5; tentative D call: TRBD1 (6 bases). Trimming took off 0 bases at V and 4 bases at J, with 13 bases between the two ends. Germline-derived CDR1 and CDR2 are SGHNT and YYREEE (reference sequence). The CDR3 has 15 residues. The CDR3 reads CASSLGGGDGETQYF. The CDR3 DNA is TGTGCCAGCAGCTTGGGTGGGGGCGATGGAGAGACCCAGTACTTC.

V usage is TRBV30 and J usage is TRBJ1-2, with 9 bases identical to TRBD1. This CDR3 comprises 15 residues. V lost 7 bases, J lost 4 bases, and 13 bases stayed unmatched. Germline V CDR1 and CDR2: GTSNPN, SVGIG (reference sequence). The CDR3 DNA follows: TGTGCCTACCATCGGGACAGGGCAATTGGCTATGGCTACACCTTC. Its protein product is CAYHRDRAIGYGYTF.

The chain has TRBV29-1 and TRBJ2-4; D gene uncertain. CDR3 length: 13 amino acids. Germline lookup yields CDR1 SQVTM and CDR2 ANQGSEA. The germline V and J ends were trimmed by 5 bases and 1 base, with 9 bases remaining between them. CDR3 DNA sequence: TGCAGCGTTAATCAACTGGCCAAAAACATTCAGTACTTC. It codes for CSVNQLAKNIQYF.

The CDR3 coding sequence is TGTGCCAGCAGCCGTCCCGGGACAGGGGTCGAGACCCAGTACTTC. It encodes CASSRPGTGVETQYF. The V call is TRBV6-5, the J call TRBJ2-5; 10 bases map to TRBD1. The CDR3 has 15 amino acids. V lost 6 bases, J lost 5 bases, and 9 bases stayed unmatched. Germline CDR1 is MNHEY and CDR2 is SVGAGI.

This clone was seen more than once but under ten times. This chain joins TRBV5-4 and TRBJ2-7; the match to TRBD1 covers 7 bases. V lost 1 base to trimming and J lost 3 bases; unmatched junction nucleotides: 4. Germline values: CDR1 SGHNT, CDR2 YYREEE (reference sequence). The CDR3 has 14 amino acids. The CDR3 protein is CASSLKGALYEQYF. The CDR3 DNA reads as TGTGCCAGCAGCTTGAAGGGGGCCCTCTACGAGCAGTACTTC.

V gene TRBV28 combines with J gene TRBJ1-2; 9 bases are a match to TRBD1. The V gene's germline CDR1 is MDHEN and CDR2 SYDVKM. J lost 6 bases, V lost 6 bases, and 8 bases had no gene match. This CDR3 spans 14 amino acids. For the CDR3, the DNA is TGTGCCAGCAGGGGAGCGGGGGACAGGGATGGCTACACCTTC. Translation: CASRGAGDRDGYTF.